The 9 T cell receptor beta chains below were found in one sample sequenced in a study of T cell changes during pregnancy in multiple sclerosis. The method was immunoSEQ multiplex PCR; TCRdb's version includes in-frame clones alone and lacks a portion of them. The data show about 36,000 clones, 88% seen once. Material: CD4+ T cells from peripheral blood mononuclear cells, obtained in the first trimester of pregnancy. Receptor source: a female donor with multiple sclerosis, enrolled in a pregnancy study.

The rearrangement uses TRBV7-9 and TRBJ1-6, with TRBD1 matching over 9 bases. From germline, CDR1 is SEHNR and CDR2 FQNEAQ (reference sequence). This CDR3 has 17 residues. With V trimmed by 4 bases and J by 0 bases, 4 bases remained unmatched. The CDR3 DNA reads TGTGCCAGCAGCTCACAGGGGGCGAGCTCCTATAATTCACCCCTCCACTTT. Amino acids: CASSSQGASSYNSPLHF.

The chain recombines TRBV21-1 with TRBJ1-2. TRBV21-1 is a recognized pseudogene. This CDR3 is 15 amino acids long. The CDR3 bases are TGTGCCAGCAGCAAAGAGGAGGGAGGAGCTTATGGCTACACCTTC. It specifies CASSKEEGGAYGYTF.

The V gene is TRBV7-9, the J gene TRBJ2-5, with D perhaps TRBD1 (6 bases). Germline V gene sequence: CDR1 SEHNR, CDR2 FQNEAQ (reference sequence). The CDR3 loop spans 13 amino acids. Trimming took 7 bases from V and 2 from J, leaving 11 bases between them. The CDR3 here is CASNLRGQETQYF. The CDR3 DNA reads as TGTGCCAGCAACCTCAGGGGTCAAGAGACCCAGTACTTC.

J is TRBJ1-6 and V is TRBV6-5; D is uncertain. The V gene's germline CDR1 is MNHEY and CDR2 SVGAGI. The CDR3 sequence is 15 residues long. V lost 5 bases to trimming and J lost 9 bases, with 17 bases between them. CDR3 in amino acids: CASSPDLGGSSPLHF. Here the CDR3 DNA reads TGTGCCAGCAGTCCGGACTTGGGTGGAAGTTCACCCCTCCACTTT.

This chain links TRBV6-1 with TRBJ2-1; 10 bases fit TRBD2. With 5 bases clipped from V and 7 bases from J, the junction kept 8 bases outside the gene matches. Germline V lookup: CDR1 MNHNS, CDR2 SASEGT. The CDR3 is 15 amino acids. This CDR3 is CASSTSGTSWNEQFF. In nucleotides, the CDR3 is TGTGCCAGCAGTACTAGCGGGACTTCATGGAATGAGCAGTTCTTC.

This clone was counted a single time. The J gene is TRBJ1-4, the V gene TRBV18; 8 bases are shared with TRBD1. Germline loops: CDR1 KGHSH, CDR2 LQKENI. The CDR3 is made up of 18 amino acids. Germline trimming cut 4 bases from V and 0 bases from J; bases unmatched to any gene: 10. The DNA for the CDR3 is TGTGCCAGCTCACGTCCCCAGGGGGCACTTGCAACTAATGAAAAACTGTTTTTT. Amino acid sequence: CASSRPQGALATNEKLFF.

The chain employs TRBV14 and TRBJ1-3, with D unresolved. The germline gives CDR1 SGHDN, CDR2 FVKESK. V lost 8 bases and J 2 bases, leaving 13 bases between the germline ends. The CDR3 has 14 amino acids. The CDR3 region has the DNA TGTGCCAGCGGTTACCTGGGAGCTGGAAACACCATATATTTT. The encoded protein is CASGYLGAGNTIYF.

V is TRBV6-1 and J is TRBJ2-7; perhaps TRBD2 as D (6 bases). The CDR3 is made up of 13 amino acids. V gave up 5 bases and J gave up 4 bases, with 12 bases separating them. Germline CDR1 is MNHNS and CDR2 is SASEGT. This chain's CDR3 is CASSQGGPYEQYF. CDR3 nucleotides: TGTGCCAGCAGTCAGGGAGGCCCATACGAGCAGTACTTC.

The CDR3 here is CASSLNPGGGSEEQFF. The CDR3 DNA is TGCGCCAGCAGCTTGAACCCAGGTGGCGGGTCGGAGGAGCAGTTCTTC. The J gene is TRBJ2-1, the V gene TRBV5-1; TRBD2 might be the D (5 bases). The CDR3 sequence is 16 residues long. Trimming took off 1 base at V and 10 bases at J, with 21 bases between the two ends. Germline loops: CDR1 SGHRS, CDR2 YFSETQ.